One sample yielded the 19 T cell receptor beta chains listed below, sequenced in a study of CD8 T cells in Susac syndrome. Reverse transcription used 0.5 to 1 ug RNA and random hexamers. Via MiXCR, TCRdb re-called the immunoSEQ multiplex PCR reads, giving one row per CDR3 protein. This repertoire shows 150,000 to 160,000 distinct CDR3 sequences, 85% to 95% found once; its top ten account for 0.16%. The sequenced sample was CD4+ T cells from PBMCs. Receptor source: a human donor with Susac syndrome.

This chain joins TRBV4-2 and TRBJ2-2, with D possibly TRBD2 on 6 matching bases. V gave up 0 bases and J gave up 2 bases, with 13 bases separating them. CDR3 length: 17 residues. The germline gives CDR1 LGHNA, CDR2 YNFKEQ. CDR3 sequence: CASSQESGGGNTGELFF. CDR3 nucleotide sequence: TGTGCCAGCAGCCAAGAGTCCGGGGGAGGAAACACCGGGGAGCTGTTTTTT.

This chain uses TRBV25-1 with TRBJ1-6; D gene unclear. V lost 1 base to trimming and J lost 7 bases, with 5 bases between them. CDR1 is MGHDK and CDR2 is SYGVNS in the germline V gene. The CDR3 sequence is 13 residues long. DNA for the CDR3: TGTGCCAGCAGTGAATTTCTAAATTCACCCCTCCACTTT. Amino acid sequence: CASSEFLNSPLHF.

For the CDR3, the DNA is TGCAGTGCTAGAGTTCGGCGGACTGAAGCTTTCTTT. This codes for CSARVRRTEAFF. The rearrangement joins TRBV20-1 to TRBJ1-1; D ambiguous. Germline CDR1 is DFQATT and CDR2 is SNEGSKA (reference sequence). Trimming left V 1 base short and J 5 bases short, with 8 bases between. The CDR3 has 12 amino acids.

This sequence joins TRBV15 and TRBJ2-6; the D gene is possibly TRBD2 (7 bases). The CDR3 runs to 18 residues. Germline CDR1 and CDR2: LNHNV and YYDKDF (reference sequence). V shed 3 bases and J shed 4 bases, with 19 bases lying between them. The DNA of the CDR3 is TGTGCCACCAGCAGGCCCTGGGGGGGGGCGACAGGGGCCAACGTCCTGACTTTC. This sequence encodes CATSRPWGGATGANVLTF.

This chain connects TRBV29-1 to TRBJ2-5; TRBD2 matches at 8 bases. The CDR3 is 11 amino acids. CDR1 and CDR2 from the germline V gene are SQVTM and ANQGSEA. CDR3 region: CSAAGGETQYF. CDR3 nucleotides: TGCAGTGCGGCGGGGGGAGAGACCCAGTACTTC.

The V and J genes are TRBV7-2 and TRBJ2-1; TRBD1 matches at 7 bases. This CDR3 has 15 residues. Germline CDR1 reads SGHTA; CDR2 reads FQGNSA. The J segment lost 4 bases and the V segment lost 3 bases, leaving 6 bases of the junction unmatched. CDR3: CASSFRTGWYNEQFF. In nucleotides, the CDR3 is TGTGCCAGCAGCTTTCGGACAGGATGGTACAATGAGCAGTTCTTC.

V gene TRBV29-1 combines with J gene TRBJ1-2; D uncertain. The V end was cut by 3 bases, the J end by 7 bases, with 15 bases between. Germline loops: CDR1 SQVTM, CDR2 ANQGSEA. This CDR3 is 13 amino acids long. The CDR3 region has the DNA TGCAGCGTTGACCTGGCCGATCGGCCTGGCTACACCTTC. Protein sequence: CSVDLADRPGYTF. Supplemented by reference TRBV29-1 and TRBJ1-2, the full variable domain reads SAVISQKPSRDICQRGTSLTIQCQVDSQVTMMFWYRQQPGQSLTLIATANQGSEATYESGFVIDKFPISRPNLTFSTLTVSNMSPEDSSIYLCSVDLADRPGYTFGSGTRLTVV.

The chain is built from TRBV7-2 and TRBJ2-3; tentative D call: TRBD2 (5 bases). Germline assignment: CDR1 SGHTA and CDR2 FQGNSA. V dropped 5 bases and J dropped 6 bases, with 21 bases sitting between them. The CDR3 runs 16 residues. The CDR3, as DNA: TGTGCCAGCAGCGCCTCCTCGCCGGGAAAGAGGGATACGCAGTATTTT. Translation gives CASSASSPGKRDTQYF.

This sequence joins TRBV2 and TRBJ1-1; D remains unclear. The CDR3 is 12 residues long. The germline gives CDR1 SNHLY, CDR2 FYNNEI. Trimming shortened V by 2 bases and J by 9 bases, and 10 bases separated the two germline ends. CDR3 in amino acids: CASSESQSKAFF. CDR3 DNA: TGTGCCAGCAGTGAAAGCCAGTCGAAAGCTTTCTTT.

This clonotype was seen a single time. V is TRBV20-1 and J is TRBJ1-5; TRBD1 agrees at 7 bases. V trimming: 0 bases; J trimming: 4 bases; junction bases outside the gene matches: 9. The CDR3 extends over 16 amino acids. In germline, CDR1 is DFQATT, CDR2 SNEGSKA (reference sequence). CDR3 sequence (DNA): TGCAGTGCTAGAGATGCGAGGGGACAGCCGAATCAGCCCCAGCATTTT. Protein sequence: CSARDARGQPNQPQHF.

The chain couples TRBV4-3 to TRBJ1-2; D ambiguous. The CDR3 length is 16 residues. CDR1 and CDR2 from the germline V gene are LGHNA and YSLEER. V lost 3 bases, J lost 3 bases, and 17 bases lay in between. The CDR3 is CASSQTWRISDYGYTF. CDR3 nucleotide sequence: TGCGCCAGCAGCCAGACCTGGAGGATTTCGGACTATGGCTACACCTTC.

The chain recombines TRBV7-2 with TRBJ2-7; no definite D call. CDR1 and CDR2 (germline): SGHTA, FQGNSA. The CDR3 has 14 amino acids. V shed 1 base and J shed 2 bases, with 9 bases lying between them. The CDR3: CASSLEYRAYEQYF. CDR3 DNA: TGTGCCAGCAGCTTAGAGTACCGAGCCTACGAGCAGTACTTC.

This rearrangement joins TRBV19 to TRBJ2-3, with no clear D. The CDR3 loop spans 16 amino acids. Trimming took off 7 bases at V and 1 base at J, with 18 bases between the two ends. CDR1 LNHDA and CDR2 SQIVND come from the germline V gene (reference sequence). This CDR3 is CASMTRTGPGTDTQYF. In DNA form, the CDR3 reads TGTGCCAGTATGACAAGAACCGGTCCGGGCACAGATACGCAGTATTTT.

This chain uses TRBV3-1 with TRBJ2-7; TRBD1 agrees at 10 bases. Germline trimming cut 2 bases from V and 4 bases from J; bases unmatched to any gene: 2. Germline V gene data show CDR1 as LGHDT and CDR2 as YNNKEL (reference sequence). There are 14 residues in the CDR3. Written as DNA, the CDR3 is TGTGCCAGCAGCCAAAGGGGACAGGGGTACGAGCAGTACTTC. It specifies CASSQRGQGYEQYF.

The genes are TRBV5-1 and TRBJ2-7; 9 bases line up with TRBD1. Germline values: CDR1 SGHRS, CDR2 YFSETQ. Trimming removed 3 bases from V and 9 bases from J; junction bases left unmatched: 7. The CDR3 sequence is 13 residues long. The CDR3 spells CASSSGTGSGQYF. The CDR3 region has the DNA TGCGCCAGCAGCTCCGGGACAGGGAGCGGGCAGTACTTC.

This chain uses TRBV5-1 with TRBJ1-1, with D uncertain. The CDR3 is 13 amino acids. Germline CDR1 SGHRS, CDR2 YFSETQ. Trimming took 0 bases from V and 8 from J, leaving 11 bases between them. The CDR3 spells CASSLAGTPEAFF. The CDR3 DNA follows: TGCGCCAGCAGCTTGGCCGGAACGCCAGAAGCTTTCTTT.

The count of this clonotype is one. This CDR3 fails to terminate in the conserved phenylalanine or tryptophan, so it likely reflects a read error. No DNA is shown, since the ends of the CDR3 on it are uncertain; the CDR3 is the one TCRdb lists. V usage is TRBV12-5 and J usage is TRBJ2-7; the table's D call, TRBD1, has no DNA check behind it. Germline CDR1 reads LGHNT; CDR2 reads FRNRAP. The length of the CDR3 is 10 amino acids, counting both ends. CDR3 in amino acids: CARTPGASHC.

The chain uses TRBV5-4 and TRBJ2-5; 13 positions agree with TRBD2. Losses at the gene ends were 0 bases for V and 1 base for J; bases not matched to a gene: 3. This CDR3 contains 17 residues. Germline V gene lookup returns CDR1 SGHNT and CDR2 YYREEE (reference sequence). The CDR3 DNA is TGTGCCAGCAGCTTGGGGGGACTAGCGGGGTCCCAAGAGACCCAGTACTTC. Protein sequence: CASSLGGLAGSQETQYF. The full variable domain, rest sourced from reference TRBV5-4 and TRBJ2-5, is ETGVTQSPTHLIKTRGQQVTLRCSSQSGHNTVSWYQQALGQGPQFIFQYYREEENGRGNFPPRFSGLQFPNYSSELNVNALELDDSALYLCASSLGGLAGSQETQYFGPGTRLLVL.

This chain uses TRBV7-2 with TRBJ1-6; D not certain. In germline, CDR1 is SGHTA, CDR2 FQGNSA. Deletions cut 0 bases from V and 0 bases from J, with 6 bases between. CDR3 length: 16 residues. CDR3 DNA sequence: TGTGCCAGCAGCTTAGCGGAGATCTCCTATAATTCACCCCTCCACTTT. This encodes CASSLAEISYNSPLHF.